One and the same sample provided the 15 T cell receptor beta chains below, sequenced in a study of T cell clonality in common variable immunodeficiency. Using immunoSEQ multiplex PCR, the repertoire was profiled, and TCRdb retains in-frame clones only, with some absent. The table records about 7,300 clones without singletons, the ten largest covering around 22%. Notes on the study in general: Reportedly, TCR beta sequences from common variable immunodeficiency showed fewer deletions and N-nucleotide insertions.

Their target antigens are unknown. The sequencing input was peripheral blood mononuclear cells. These receptors all come from a human donor with common variable immunodeficiency.

A remark on this clone: The CDR3 end lies 3 residues beyond the end of the read and is filled in from the germline J gene. The chain couples TRBV5-1 to TRBJ2-1; maybe TRBD2 (6 bases). The CDR3 has 14 residues. Germline CDR1 and CDR2: SGHRS and YFSETQ. The V gene lost 1 base and the J gene lost 4 bases, with 9 bases spanning the gap. The CDR3 here is CASSLRGEYNEQFF. The CDR3 DNA, read in part, is TGCGCCAGCAGCTTGCGCGGGGAATACAATGAG.

This clone was detected many times. The DNA ends 3 residues before the CDR3 does, and the rest of the CDR3 is filled in from the germline J gene. The V gene is TRBV5-6, the J gene TRBJ2-2; tentatively, D is TRBD2 (5 bases). The V and J ends lost 7 bases and 2 bases respectively, with 12 bases between them. Germline-derived CDR1 and CDR2 are SGHDT and YYEEEE. The CDR3 extends over 14 amino acids. The DNA read from the CDR3 is TGTGCCAGCGGAGGAGCGGCCAACACCGGGGAG. Translated, it gives CASGGAANTGE. The entire CDR3 reads CASGGAANTGELFF.

There are a few counts of this clone. The CDR3 goes on 3 residues after the read ends, and that part is filled in from the germline J gene. The chain is built from TRBV18 and TRBJ1-5; TRBD1 matches 7 bases. The trim removed 3 bases at V and 0 bases at J, leaving 2 bases unmatched. Per the germline V gene, CDR1 is KGHSH and CDR2 is LQKENI. The CDR3 has 15 residues. The CDR3 spells CASSPGTDSNQPQHF. CDR3 DNA (partial): TGTGCCAGCTCACCCGGGACAGATAGCAATCAGCCC.

This clone was found a few times. The read terminates 3 residues before the CDR3 end, so the remaining end is supplied by the germline J gene. The rearrangement links TRBV30 to TRBJ2-3; D might be TRBD2 (6 bases). The V end lost 5 bases, the J end lost 0 bases, and 12 bases lay between the germline ends. CDR3 length: 14 residues. The germline V gene has CDR1 GTSNPN and CDR2 SVGIG (reference sequence). The CDR3 protein is CAWALAGSTDTQYF. CDR3 DNA (partial): TGTGCCTGGGCTCTCGCGGGGAGCACAGATACG.

As to this clone: The CDR3 end lies 3 residues beyond the end of the read and is filled in from the germline J gene. The V and J genes are TRBV19 and TRBJ2-1; 10 bases fit TRBD1. The germline V gene has CDR1 LNHDA and CDR2 SQIVND (reference sequence). V lost 4 bases to trimming and J lost 7 bases; unmatched junction nucleotides: 7. There are 15 residues in the CDR3. Partial CDR3 DNA: TGTGCCAGTAGTAGGACAGGGGGTCCGTGGAATGAG. It translates to CASSRTGGPWNE. The full CDR3 sequence reads CASSRTGGPWNEQFF. Drawing the rest from reference TRBV19 and TRBJ2-1, the complete variable domain is DGGITQSPKYLFRKEGQNVTLSCEQNLNHDAMYWYRQDPGQGLRLIYYSQIVNDFQKGDIAEGYSVSREKKESFPLTVTSAQKNPTAFYLCASSRTGGPWNEQFFGPGTRLTVL.

At least ten counts were recorded for this clone. The read is 3 residues too short to cover the CDR3 end, so that end is filled in from the germline J gene. The rearrangement joins TRBV4-1 to TRBJ2-1; 8 nucleotides align to TRBD2. CDR1 is MGHRA, CDR2 YSYEKL, per germline. The CDR3 contains 14 residues. V shed 4 bases and J 7 bases; nucleotides not matched to a gene: 6. The sequenced part of the CDR3 DNA is TGCGCCAGCAGCCTTAGCGGGACTATAAATGAG. It encodes CASSLSGTINE. The CDR3 reads in full as CASSLSGTINEQFF.

This clone occurred many times. The read gets to within 3 residues of the CDR3 end, and the germline J gene fills in the rest. The rearrangement joins TRBV19 to TRBJ2-1; 10 bases map to TRBD1. Germline CDR1 is LNHDA and CDR2 is SQIVND (reference sequence). With V trimmed by 11 bases and J by 1 base, 2 bases remained unmatched. This CDR3 comprises 13 residues. The CDR3 bases that were read are TGTGCCGCGGGACAGGGGTCCTACAATGAG. As protein: CAAGQGSYNE. The full-length CDR3 reads as CAAGQGSYNEQFF.

This clone was counted only a few times. The CDR3 end lies 3 residues beyond the end of the read and is filled in from the germline J gene. The V call is TRBV7-3, the J call TRBJ2-1; 8 bases map to TRBD2. CDR1 and CDR2 from the germline V gene are SGHTA and FQGTGA. The CDR3 spans 15 residues. Germline trimming cut 5 bases from V and 8 bases from J; bases unmatched to any gene: 11. CDR3 DNA, as far as it was read: TGTGCCAGCAGCCCCTACGGGGGGGCAAGCTATGAG. Translation gives CASSPYGGASYE. The entire CDR3 sequence reads CASSPYGGASYEQFF.

This clone is categorized as medium-sized (0.01 to 0.1%). The read ends 3 residues shy of where the CDR3 ends; the end is completed using the germline J gene. This chain uses TRBV5-1 with TRBJ2-7, with TRBD1 matching 9 bases. The CDR3 has 16 residues. Germline V gives CDR1 SGHRS, CDR2 YFSETQ. The V and J ends lost 4 bases and 3 bases, in that order; junction bases with no gene match: 11. Partial CDR3 DNA: TGCGCCAGCAGCCCTGGTCCCGGGACAGGGTACTACGAG. As protein: CASSPGPGTGYYE. The CDR3 in full is CASSPGPGTGYYEQYF.

About this clone: The read falls 3 residues short of the CDR3 end, and the missing part is taken from the germline J gene. This sequence joins TRBV30 and TRBJ1-6, with D possibly TRBD1 on 5 matching bases. The germline V gene encodes CDR1 GTSNPN and CDR2 SVGIG (reference sequence). This CDR3 has 10 amino acids. V gave up 4 bases and J gave up 10 bases, with 5 bases separating them. Here the CDR3 reads CAWKGSPLHF. The part of the CDR3 DNA that was read is TGTGCCTGGAAGGGGTCACCC.

This clone showed up just a few times. The covered CDR3 bases are TGTGCCAGTAGTATCAGGGTTGAAGATACG. This translates into CASSIRVEDT. The whole CDR3 sequence reads CASSIRVEDTQYF. The rearrangement links TRBV19 to TRBJ2-3; possible D gene TRBD1, 5 bases. The missing CDR3 end, 3 residues past where the read stops, is filled in from the germline J gene. The CDR3 is 13 amino acids. Germline V gene data show CDR1 as LNHDA and CDR2 as SQIVND (reference sequence). Trimming removed 3 bases from V and 5 bases from J, with 9 bases in between.

Note on this clone: The sequenced fragment ends 3 residues before the CDR3 boundary, so the rest is inferred from the germline J gene. This chain connects TRBV18 to TRBJ2-2; D is uncertain. This CDR3 has 13 residues. The V end was cut by 3 bases, the J end by 3 bases, with 5 bases between. In germline, CDR1 is KGHSH, CDR2 LQKENI. CDR3 DNA, as far as it was read: TGTGCCAGCTCACCCCAGTACACCGGGGAG. Translating it yields CASSPQYTGE. Given in full, the CDR3 is CASSPQYTGELFF.

This clone was counted ten times or more. The read falls 3 residues short of the CDR3 end, and the missing part is taken from the germline J gene. The J gene is TRBJ2-3, the V gene TRBV9, with TRBD2 matching 11 bases. With 5 bases clipped from V and 2 bases from J, the junction kept 10 bases outside the gene matches. CDR1 is SGDLS, CDR2 YYNGEE, per germline. This CDR3 has 17 amino acids. The sequenced CDR3 bases are TGTGCCAGCAGTCTAGCGGGAGGCCCTCGCCACACAGATACG. Translating gives CASSLAGGPRHTDT. The whole CDR3 protein reads CASSLAGGPRHTDTQYF.

Ten or more counts support this clone. Coverage ceases 3 residues before the CDR3 finishes, and the germline J gene fills in the end. The chain combines TRBV9 with TRBJ2-5; D is possibly TRBD1 (5 bases). The CDR3 consists of 14 residues. Per germline, CDR1 SGDLS and CDR2 YYNGEE. Between the trimmed V and J ends, which lost 0 bases and 4 bases, there was a span of 10 bases. CDR3 DNA (partial): TGTGCCAGCAGCGTAGAGGGGTCTGCAGAGACC. Amino acid sequence: CASSVEGSAET. The complete CDR3 protein is CASSVEGSAETQYF.

This clone has more than one count but fewer than ten. The observed sequence ends 3 residues before the CDR3 terminus, with the missing tail filled in from the germline J gene. The V call is TRBV30, the J call TRBJ1-2, with D hard to call. V was clipped by 2 bases and J by 5 bases, with 3 bases between them. Germline V lookup: CDR1 GTSNPN, CDR2 SVGIG (reference sequence). The CDR3 runs 10 residues. The CDR3 region is CAWSSYGYTF. CDR3 DNA (partial): TGTGCCTGGAGTTCGTATGGC.